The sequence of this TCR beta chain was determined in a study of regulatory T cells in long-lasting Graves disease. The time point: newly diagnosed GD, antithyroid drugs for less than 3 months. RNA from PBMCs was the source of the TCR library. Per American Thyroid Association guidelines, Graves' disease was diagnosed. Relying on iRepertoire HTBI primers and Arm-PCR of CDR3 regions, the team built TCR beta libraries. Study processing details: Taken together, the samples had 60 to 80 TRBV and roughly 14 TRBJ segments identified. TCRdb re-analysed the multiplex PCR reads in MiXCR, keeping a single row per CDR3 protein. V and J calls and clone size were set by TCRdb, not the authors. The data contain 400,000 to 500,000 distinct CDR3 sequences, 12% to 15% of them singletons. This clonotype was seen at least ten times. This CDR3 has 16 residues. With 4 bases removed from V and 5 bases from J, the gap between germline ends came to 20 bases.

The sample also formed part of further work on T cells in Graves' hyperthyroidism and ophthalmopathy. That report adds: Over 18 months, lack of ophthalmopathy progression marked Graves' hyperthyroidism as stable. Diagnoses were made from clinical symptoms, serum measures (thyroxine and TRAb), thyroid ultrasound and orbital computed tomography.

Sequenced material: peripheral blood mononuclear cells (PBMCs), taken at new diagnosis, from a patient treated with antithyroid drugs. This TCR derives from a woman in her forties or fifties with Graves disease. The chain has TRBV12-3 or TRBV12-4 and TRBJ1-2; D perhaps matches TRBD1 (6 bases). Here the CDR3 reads CASSSRALTGPYGYTF. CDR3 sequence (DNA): TGTGCCAGCAGTTCCAGGGCGCTGACAGGCCCGTATGGCTACACCTTC.